This is a list of T cell receptor beta chains from one sample in a study of T cells in Graves' hyperthyroidism and ophthalmopathy. TCRdb fed the multiplex PCR reads into MiXCR, producing one record per CDR3 protein. The sample records fewer than 350,000 distinct CDR3 sequences, 18% being singletons. Sequenced sample: blood. Receptors originate from a woman aged 40 to 50 with Graves' ophthalmopathy. CDR3s include the opening cysteine and the closing phenylalanine or tryptophan. A D gene is named only where the DNA matches it firmly. A row's size may be missing; if present it is once, few, many or a size class.

TRBV11-2	many	TRBJ2-2	NA	TGTGCCAGCAGGGGGCTTCTCACCGGGGAGCTGTTTTTT	CASRGLLTGELFF
TRBV28	once	TRBJ1-2	TRBD1	TGTGCCAGCAGTCCAGTTACTCAGGGGGCTGACTATGGCTACACCTTC	CASSPVTQGADYGYTF
TRBV12-3/TRBV12-4	many	TRBJ1-1	NA	TGTGCCAGCAGCCCGGGCATCGAAGCTTTCTTT	CASSPGIEAFF
TRBV28	many	TRBJ2-7	NA	TGTGCCAGCAGTTTACGTTTGAAGTACGGGACGGAACCCTACGAGCAGTACTTC	CASSLRLKYGTEPYEQYF
TRBV28	many	TRBJ2-7	TRBD1	TGTGCCAGCAGCCTTCAGAATTTGGCAGGGGGCGCCTACGAGCAGTACTTC	CASSLQNLAGGAYEQYF
TRBV7-9	many	TRBJ2-5	NA	TGTGCCAGCAGCTCCCCGGGGGCTGGCGGAGAGACCCAGTACTTC	CASSSPGAGGETQYF
TRBV6-1	NA	TRBJ1-5	NA	TGTGCCAGCAGAGTCTTTAGCAATCAGCCCCAGCATTTT	CASRVFSNQPQHF
TRBV28	many	TRBJ2-5	NA	TGTGCCAGCAGTTTCGGGAGTTTAATGCGGGAGACCCAGTACTTC	CASSFGSLMRETQYF
TRBV5-8	few	TRBJ2-2	NA	TGTGCCAGCAGCCTCCCTGAGCTGGGCACCGGGGAGCTGTTTTTT	CASSLPELGTGELFF
TRBV11-2	many	TRBJ1-5	NA	TGTGCCAGCAGCTTAGAGGGGGCGAGCAATCAGCCCCAGCATTTT	CASSLEGASNQPQHF
TRBV4-3	many	TRBJ2-4	NA	TGCGCCAGCAGCCAAGAGGCGCTAGGGGCGTCGGGCATTCAGTACTTC	CASSQEALGASGIQYF
TRBV28	many	TRBJ1-1	NA	TGTGCCAGCAGGCGGGGGAGGAACACTGAAGCTTTCTTT	CASRRGRNTEAFF
TRBV12-3/TRBV12-4	many	TRBJ1-2	TRBD1	TGTGCCAGCAGTTCGCCGGGACAGCAGTTTAACTATGGCTACACCTTC	CASSSPGQQFNYGYTF
TRBV11-2	many	TRBJ2-7	TRBD1	TGTGCCAGCAGCCGAATCGGACAGGAGGAGGACGAGCAGTACTTC	CASSRIGQEEDEQYF
TRBV6-2/TRBV6-3	many	TRBJ2-7	NA	TGTGCCAGCAGTTACTCTCTCGAGACGGGATTGGGCGAGCAGTACTTC	CASSYSLETGLGEQYF
TRBV20-1	many	TRBJ2-2	NA	TGCAGTGCTAGGGGCAGGGTGAACACCGGGGAGCTGTTTTTT	CSARGRVNTGELFF
TRBV20-1	NA	TRBJ2-4	NA	TGCAGTGCTAGGATTGGTGCTAGAGAAAACATTCAGTACTTC	CSARIGARENIQYF
TRBV29-1	few	TRBJ2-7	NA	TGCAGCGTTGGCTCAGGGTTGGACGAGCAGTACTTC	CSVGSGLDEQYF
TRBV7-3	many	TRBJ2-1	TRBD2	TGTGCCAGCAGCTATACACCGGGACTAGCGGGAGGCCCGTTTGGGCAGTTCTTC	CASSYTPGLAGGPFGQFF
TRBV28	NA	TRBJ1-2	NA	TGTGCCAGTACCACTGGGGGGCTGAACACAGTAACCTACACCTTC	CASTTGGLNTVTYTF
TRBV6-1	NA	TRBJ1-1	TRBD1	TGTGCCAGCAGTGACGGACAGGGGGCCACTGAAGCTTTCTTT	CASSDGQGATEAFF
TRBV19	many	TRBJ1-2	NA	TGTGCCAGTAGTATTGATGCATTAAGACCGGACGGCCCGAGGAGGTATGGCTACACCTTC	CASSIDALRPDGPRRYGYTF
TRBV9	many	TRBJ1-5	NA	TGTGCCAGCAGCGTGTTCCGGGTGATCGGGCCCCAGCATTTT	CASSVFRVIGPQHF
TRBV29-1	many	TRBJ2-5	TRBD2	TGCAGCGTTCCGACTAGCGGGGCTTTCCAAGAGACCCAGTACTTC	CSVPTSGAFQETQYF
TRBV6-2/TRBV6-3	once	TRBJ1-1	TRBD1	TGTGCCAGCAGTACCGGAGGACAGGGCACTGAAGCTTTCTTT	CASSTGGQGTEAFF
TRBV6-1	many	TRBJ2-7	NA	TGTGCCAGCAGACCCCTAGCGTACGACTCCTACGAGCAGTACTTC	CASRPLAYDSYEQYF
TRBV7-2	NA	TRBJ2-5	NA	TGTGCCAGCAGCAAAGGTGGGGGAGCCGAGACCCAGTACTTC	CASSKGGGAETQYF
TRBV6-2/TRBV6-3	NA	TRBJ1-1	TRBD1	TGTGCCAGCAGTTACTCAAGTCCGACAGGGGTTCTTCCCGGGACTGAAGCTTTCTTT	CASSYSSPTGVLPGTEAFF
TRBV18	few	TRBJ1-5	TRBD1	TGTGCCAGCTCACCAATCCCCCTCCGGGACAGGGGCCAGCCCCAGCATTTT	CASSPIPLRDRGQPQHF
TRBV29-1	many	TRBJ2-2	NA	TGCAGCGTCCTCAACACCGGGGAGCTGTTTTTT	CSVLNTGELFF
TRBV6-5	many	TRBJ2-7	TRBD2	TGTGCCAGCAGTCGGGGAGACATAGCGGGAGACCACGAGCAGTACTTC	CASSRGDIAGDHEQYF
TRBV4-3	few	TRBJ2-7	NA	TGCGCCAGCAGCCAAGAGCACCCTCCCACGGGCAACGAGCAGTACTTC	CASSQEHPPTGNEQYF
TRBV7-8	NA	TRBJ2-7	NA	TGTGCCAGCAGCTTAAGAGGCGGGATTACCAACGAGCAGTACTTC	CASSLRGGITNEQYF
TRBV4-1	many	TRBJ2-7	NA	TGCGCCAGCAGCCCCCTCCCCGGGCAGGGTGACTACGAGCAGTACTTC	CASSPLPGQGDYEQYF
TRBV6-1	many	TRBJ1-1	NA	TGTGCCAGCTCCGAACGGGGCCCCAGGGACACTGAAGCTTTCTTT	CASSERGPRDTEAFF
TRBV29-1	many	TRBJ2-7	NA	TGCAGCGTTCTCCCCCCCGAAAGGGGAGAGCAGTACTTC	CSVLPPERGEQYF
TRBV12-5	many	TRBJ1-1	NA	TGTGCTAGTGGGTGGCGGGGACACAACACTGAAGCTTTCTTT	CASGWRGHNTEAFF
TRBV30	many	TRBJ1-2	TRBD1	TGTGCCTGGAGTACATTAATCGACAGGGGGCGCGGCTATGGCTACACCTTC	CAWSTLIDRGRGYGYTF
TRBV2	many	TRBJ2-2	TRBD1	TGTGCCAGCGGTAGAGGGCAGGGGGCCGGGGAGCTGTTTTTT	CASGRGQGAGELFF
TRBV20-1	many	TRBJ2-5	NA	TGCAGTGCTAGAGGTGCGGGACTGTTAACGACAGGGAGCGTGGAGACCCAGTACTTC	CSARGAGLLTTGSVETQYF
TRBV6-2/TRBV6-3	NA	TRBJ2-3	TRBD1	TGTGCCACGGGACAGGGGGTAGGTGTGGATACGCAGTATTTT	CATGQGVGVDTQYF
TRBV6-5	many	TRBJ2-7	NA	TGTGCCAGCAGTTACTCGACGGGACTCGACTACGAGCAGTACTTC	CASSYSTGLDYEQYF